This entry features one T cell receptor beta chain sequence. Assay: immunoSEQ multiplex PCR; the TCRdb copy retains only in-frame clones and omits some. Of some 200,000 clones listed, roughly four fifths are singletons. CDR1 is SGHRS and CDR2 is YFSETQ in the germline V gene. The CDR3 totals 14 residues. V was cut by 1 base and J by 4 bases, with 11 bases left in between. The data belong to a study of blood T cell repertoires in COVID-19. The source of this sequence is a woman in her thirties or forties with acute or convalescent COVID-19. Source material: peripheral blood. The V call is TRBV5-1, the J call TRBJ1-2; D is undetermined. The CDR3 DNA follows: TGCGCCAGCAGCTTGAGCACCAGCGTCTATGGCTACACCTTC. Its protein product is CASSLSTSVYGYTF.